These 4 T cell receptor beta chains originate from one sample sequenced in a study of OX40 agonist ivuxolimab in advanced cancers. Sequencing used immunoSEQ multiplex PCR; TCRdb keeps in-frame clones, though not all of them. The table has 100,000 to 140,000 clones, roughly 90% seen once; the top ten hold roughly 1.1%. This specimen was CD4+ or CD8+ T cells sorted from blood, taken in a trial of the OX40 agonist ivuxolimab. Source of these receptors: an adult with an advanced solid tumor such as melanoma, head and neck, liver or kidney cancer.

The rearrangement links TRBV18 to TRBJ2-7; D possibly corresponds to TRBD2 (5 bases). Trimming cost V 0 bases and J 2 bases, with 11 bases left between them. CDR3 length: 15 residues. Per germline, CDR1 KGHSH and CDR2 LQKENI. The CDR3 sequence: CASSPPAGVPYEQYF. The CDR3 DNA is TGTGCCAGCTCACCACCGGCGGGTGTTCCCTACGAGCAGTACTTC.

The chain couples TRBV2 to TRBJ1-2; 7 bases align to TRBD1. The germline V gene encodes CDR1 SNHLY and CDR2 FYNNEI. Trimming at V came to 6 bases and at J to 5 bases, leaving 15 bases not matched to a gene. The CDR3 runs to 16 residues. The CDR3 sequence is CASRSRGEARLYGYTF. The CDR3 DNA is TGTGCCAGCAGATCCAGGGGGGAGGCTCGGCTATATGGCTACACCTTC.

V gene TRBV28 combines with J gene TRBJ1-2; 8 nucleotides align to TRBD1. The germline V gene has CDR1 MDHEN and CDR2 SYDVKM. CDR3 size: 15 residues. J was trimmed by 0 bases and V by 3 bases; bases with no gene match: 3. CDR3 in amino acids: CASSLRGQANYGYTF. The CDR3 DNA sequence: TGTGCCAGCAGTTTGCGGGGACAGGCTAACTATGGCTACACCTTC.

The CDR3 DNA is TGTGCCAGCAGTTACACCAGAATAGCCAAAAACATTCAGTACTTC. Its protein is CASSYTRIAKNIQYF. V usage is TRBV6-6 and J usage is TRBJ2-4, with D uncertain. Germline CDR1 and CDR2: MNHNY and SVGAGI (reference sequence). V shed 2 bases and J shed 0 bases, with 8 bases lying between them. CDR3 size: 15 residues.